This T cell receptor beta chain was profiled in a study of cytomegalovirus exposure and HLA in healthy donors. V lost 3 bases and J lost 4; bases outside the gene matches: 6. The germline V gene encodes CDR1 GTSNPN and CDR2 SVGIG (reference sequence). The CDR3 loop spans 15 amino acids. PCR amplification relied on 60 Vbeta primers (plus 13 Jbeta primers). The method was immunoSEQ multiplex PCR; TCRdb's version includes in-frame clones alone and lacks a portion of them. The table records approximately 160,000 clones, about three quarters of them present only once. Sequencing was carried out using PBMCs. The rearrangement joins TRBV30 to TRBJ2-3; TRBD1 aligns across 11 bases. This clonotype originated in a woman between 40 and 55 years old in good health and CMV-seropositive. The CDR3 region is CAWSRGQGAADTQYF. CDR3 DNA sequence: TGTGCCTGGAGCCGAGGACAGGGGGCTGCAGATACGCAGTATTTT.